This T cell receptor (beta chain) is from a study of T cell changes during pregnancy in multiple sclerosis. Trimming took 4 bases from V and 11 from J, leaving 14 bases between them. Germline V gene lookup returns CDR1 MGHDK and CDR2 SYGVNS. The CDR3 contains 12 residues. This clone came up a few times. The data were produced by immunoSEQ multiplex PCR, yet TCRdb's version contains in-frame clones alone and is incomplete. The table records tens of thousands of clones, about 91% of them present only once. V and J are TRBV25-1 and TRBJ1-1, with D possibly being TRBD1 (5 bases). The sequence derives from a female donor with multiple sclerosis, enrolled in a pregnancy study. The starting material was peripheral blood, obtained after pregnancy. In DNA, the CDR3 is TGTGCCAGCAGTGCGCAGGGTCCGGAGGCTTTCTTT. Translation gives CASSAQGPEAFF.